Below, 24 T cell receptor beta chains from the same sample are listed, as sequenced in a study of blood T cell repertoires in COVID-19. Using immunoSEQ multiplex PCR, the repertoire was profiled, and TCRdb retains in-frame clones only, with some absent. The repertoire includes 70,000 to 90,000 clones, less than 90% of them detected once, and roughly 10% sits in the top ten. The sequencing sample was made of peripheral blood. These receptors were taken from a human donor in a cohort sampled during active COVID-19.

This clone occurred once. This chain joins TRBV5-4 and TRBJ2-6; D gene ambiguous. With 1 base removed from V and 4 bases from J, the gap between germline ends came to 12 bases. Germline V gives CDR1 SGHNT, CDR2 YYREEE (reference sequence). The CDR3 contains 16 residues. CDR3 sequence: CASSLMSSSGANVLTF. The CDR3 DNA reads as TGTGCCAGCAGCTTGATGAGTTCTTCCGGGGCCAACGTCCTGACTTTC.

The chain combines TRBV19 with TRBJ1-1; D may be TRBD1 (6 bases). The CDR3 loop spans 15 amino acids. V was trimmed by 5 bases and J by 1 base, leaving 14 bases between them. The V gene's germline CDR1 is LNHDA and CDR2 SQIVND (reference sequence). CDR3 coding DNA: TGTGCCAGTAGTGTGGGGACAACGGAGAACACTGAAGCTTTCTTT. This codes for CASSVGTTENTEAFF.

The CDR3 DNA reads as TGTGCCAGCAGCCCGTGGGAGCGGGAGGCCTTATACAATGAGCAGTTCTTC. This translates into CASSPWEREALYNEQFF. The chain recombines TRBV7-9 with TRBJ2-1; 9 positions match TRBD2. Trimming at V came to 5 bases and at J to 4 bases, leaving 12 bases not matched to a gene. The CDR3 runs 17 residues. Germline CDR1 reads SEHNR; CDR2 reads FQNEAQ (reference sequence).

V and J are TRBV29-1 and TRBJ1-1; 7 bases are shared with TRBD1. CDR3 size: 14 residues. V dropped 6 bases and J dropped 1; count of bases not matched to a gene: 8. The germline V gene encodes CDR1 SQVTM and CDR2 ANQGSEA. CDR3 loop: CSVGTVQGNTEAFF. The CDR3 DNA reads TGCAGCGTCGGGACAGTTCAAGGGAACACTGAAGCTTTCTTT.

The rearrangement joins TRBV28 to TRBJ1-1; 7 positions agree with TRBD1. This CDR3 region has 15 residues. Trimming removed 3 bases from V and 2 bases from J; junction bases left unmatched: 6. Looked up from germline, CDR1 is MDHEN and CDR2 is SYDVKM. This chain's CDR3 is CASSFGGTDNTEAFF. CDR3 in DNA: TGTGCCAGCAGTTTCGGAGGGACAGATAACACTGAAGCTTTCTTT.

The V gene is TRBV24-1, the J gene TRBJ1-1; 8 positions match TRBD1. V lost 3 bases and J lost 8; bases outside the gene matches: 4. This CDR3 spans 13 amino acids. Germline V lookup: CDR1 KGHDR, CDR2 SFDVKD. DNA for the CDR3: TGTGCCACCAGTGATCCCGGGGACAGGGAAGCTTTCTTT. Translation gives CATSDPGDREAFF.

The chain has TRBV5-4 and TRBJ1-1; TRBD1 matches at 7 bases. Trimming cost V 6 bases and J 1 base; bases outside gene matches: 9. The CDR3 has 15 residues. Germline-derived CDR1 and CDR2 are SGHNT and YYREEE (reference sequence). The CDR3 DNA reads as TGTGCCAGCAACCCGAGCGGACAGGCGAACACTGAAGCTTTCTTT. Protein: CASNPSGQANTEAFF.

The sample holds a few counts of this clone. The sample has other DNA sequences that encode this CDR3 too. V is TRBV9 and J is TRBJ2-5, with TRBD2 identical over 9 bases. The CDR3 consists of 16 residues. Germline CDR1 SGDLS, CDR2 YYNGEE. The J segment lost 4 bases and the V segment lost 5 bases, leaving 12 bases of the junction unmatched. The CDR3, as DNA: TGTGCCAGCAGTAAGGGTGGCGGGGGGGCGGTAGAGACCCAGTACTTC. It codes for CASSKGGGGAVETQYF.

V usage is TRBV19 and J usage is TRBJ2-2; perhaps TRBD1 as D (6 bases). CDR3 length: 15 amino acids. The V end lost 6 bases, the J end lost 6 bases, and 17 bases lay between the germline ends. Germline V gene data show CDR1 as LNHDA and CDR2 as SQIVND (reference sequence). CDR3 bases: TGTGCCAGTAGCACCGATCACAGGGTCCCCGGGGAGCTGTTTTTT. Translated, it gives CASSTDHRVPGELFF.

The gene calls are TRBV27 and TRBJ2-3, with D possibly matching TRBD2 (6 bases). V lost 5 bases to trimming and J lost 2 bases, with 8 bases between them. CDR1 and CDR2 (germline): MNHEY, SMNVEV (reference sequence). The CDR3 length is 13 residues. CDR3 region: CASSTGVTDTQYF. In nucleotides, the CDR3 is TGTGCCAGCAGTACGGGAGTCACAGATACGCAGTATTTT.

The J gene is TRBJ1-1, the V gene TRBV27; TRBD1 is a possible D gene (5 bases). The CDR3 is 14 residues long. Trimming pared 3 bases from V and 2 bases from J, leaving 10 bases between. Germline CDR1 MNHEY, CDR2 SMNVEV (reference sequence). Here the CDR3 reads CASSFQGQNTEAFF. For the CDR3, the DNA is TGTGCCAGCAGTTTTCAGGGCCAAAACACTGAAGCTTTCTTT.

As for this clone: One junction end does not reproduce the germline sequence, and a read error may be involved. The J gene is TRBJ2-5, the V gene TRBV7-7; 7 nucleotides align to TRBD1. This CDR3 is built from 14 residues. Germline V lookup: CDR1 SSHAT, CDR2 FNYEAQ (reference sequence). The CDR3 DNA follows: TGTGCTAGCAGCAGGGGGACAGCCCAAGAGACCCAGTACTTC. Residues: CASSRGTAQETQYF.

The chain recombines TRBV11-1 with TRBJ1-1; possibly TRBD1 for D (6 bases). This CDR3 comprises 14 residues. Germline V gives CDR1 SGHAT, CDR2 FQDESV (reference sequence). The V gene lost 0 bases and the J gene lost 4 bases, with 9 bases spanning the gap. The CDR3 DNA is TGTGCCAGCAGCTTAGCGCCAGGGGTCACTGAAGCTTTCTTT. Translated, it gives CASSLAPGVTEAFF.

The CDR3 DNA reads TGTGCCAGCAGCTCCAGGGAATATAGCAATCAGCCCCAGCATTTT. It yields the protein CASSSREYSNQPQHF. This chain joins TRBV28 and TRBJ1-5; the D gene is possibly TRBD1 (5 bases). Trimming shortened V by 6 bases and J by 0 bases, and 12 bases separated the two germline ends. The V gene's germline CDR1 is MDHEN and CDR2 SYDVKM. The CDR3 totals 15 residues. Based on the CDR3 plus reference TRBV28 and TRBJ1-5, the full variable domain is DVKVTQSSRYLVKRTGEKVFLECVQDMDHENMFWYRQDPGLGLRLIYFSYDVKMKEKGDIPEGYSVSREKKERFSLILESASTNQTSMYLCASSSREYSNQPQHFGDGTRLSIL.

The rearrangement links TRBV5-1 to TRBJ1-2; D call uncertain. Germline assignment: CDR1 SGHRS and CDR2 YFSETQ. The germline V and J ends were trimmed by 4 bases and 2 bases, with 9 bases remaining between them. The CDR3 sequence is 13 residues long. CDR3 in DNA: TGCGCCAGCAGCAATACAGAAAACTATGGCTACACCTTC. This translates into CASSNTENYGYTF.

This rearrangement joins TRBV3-1 (or the pseudogene TRBV3-2) to TRBJ1-5; D is unclear. Germline V gene sequence: CDR1 LGHDT, CDR2 YNNKEL (reference sequence). CDR3 length equals 14 residues. The V end was cut by 3 bases, the J end by 4 bases, with 10 bases between. CDR3 nucleotides: TGTGCCAGCAGCCATCCCCCCGAGAATCAGCCCCAGCATTTT. Its protein product is CASSHPPENQPQHF.

CDR3 protein: CASSLPTGNIQYF. The CDR3 nucleotides are TGTGCCAGCAGCCTACCCACGGGGAACATTCAGTACTTC. This rearrangement joins TRBV11-2 to TRBJ2-4, with a tentative D call TRBD2 (5 bases). From germline, CDR1 is SGHAT and CDR2 FQNNGV. Trimming removed 5 bases at V and 7 bases at J, with 12 bases between. This CDR3 comprises 13 residues.

The CDR3 DNA reads as TGTGCCAGCAGCAATAGCGGGGGTGCAGATACGCAGTATTTT. Translating it yields CASSNSGGADTQYF. The chain links TRBV9 to TRBJ2-3, with 9 nucleotides matching TRBD2. Germline V CDR1 and CDR2: SGDLS, YYNGEE. Trimming cost V 4 bases and J 4 bases; bases outside gene matches: 4. CDR3 size: 14 residues.

This chain uses TRBV6-5 with TRBJ1-1, with D possibly TRBD1 on 5 matching bases. The CDR3 length is 13 residues. Trimming stripped 3 bases from V and 3 bases from J, with 8 bases between. Germline values: CDR1 MNHEY, CDR2 SVGAGI. The CDR3 spells CASSYRGDTEAFF. The CDR3 nucleotides read TGTGCCAGCAGTTATCGGGGGGACACTGAAGCTTTCTTT.

The chain joins TRBV15 to TRBJ1-5; D uncertain. The CDR3 consists of 13 residues. The V gene lost 3 bases and the J gene lost 4 bases, with 7 bases spanning the gap. CDR1 is LNHNV, CDR2 YYDKDF, per germline (reference sequence). Here the CDR3 DNA reads TGTGCCACCAGCAGGACAAGAAATCAGCCCCAGCATTTT. It specifies CATSRTRNQPQHF.

J is TRBJ2-3 and V is TRBV25-1, with TRBD2 as a possible D gene (6 bases). This CDR3 contains 16 residues. CDR1 MGHDK and CDR2 SYGVNS come from the germline V gene. Trimming left V 2 bases short and J 1 base short, with 13 bases between. The CDR3 DNA is TGTGCCAGCAGTGAACTAGCGATCACAGGCACAGATACGCAGTATTTT. It translates to CASSELAITGTDTQYF.

The J gene is TRBJ1-4, the V gene TRBV12-2. TRBV12-2 is listed as a pseudogene. The CDR3 length is 15 residues. The CDR3 DNA follows: TGTGCAAGTCGCCTAAGCCGGGTAAATAATGAAAAACTGTTTTTT. Its translation is CASRLSRVNNEKLFF.

DNA for the CDR3: TGTGCCAGCAGCCAAGATGGAGTTCACCTGGGCAATGAGCAGTTCTTC. Translating gives CASSQDGVHLGNEQFF. The V and J genes are TRBV4-2 and TRBJ2-1; D unresolved. Germline V gene lookup returns CDR1 LGHNA and CDR2 YNFKEQ. Deletions cut 0 bases from V and 6 bases from J, with 15 bases between. CDR3 length: 16 amino acids.

The chain carries TRBV5-1 and TRBJ1-1; 7 positions match TRBD1. Trimming removed 4 bases from V and 1 base from J; junction bases left unmatched: 13. Germline V gives CDR1 SGHRS, CDR2 YFSETQ. CDR3 length equals 17 residues. Written as DNA, the CDR3 is TGCGCCAGCAGCCGGGACAGTCCCCACAGTTCGAACACTGAAGCTTTCTTT. It translates to CASSRDSPHSSNTEAFF.